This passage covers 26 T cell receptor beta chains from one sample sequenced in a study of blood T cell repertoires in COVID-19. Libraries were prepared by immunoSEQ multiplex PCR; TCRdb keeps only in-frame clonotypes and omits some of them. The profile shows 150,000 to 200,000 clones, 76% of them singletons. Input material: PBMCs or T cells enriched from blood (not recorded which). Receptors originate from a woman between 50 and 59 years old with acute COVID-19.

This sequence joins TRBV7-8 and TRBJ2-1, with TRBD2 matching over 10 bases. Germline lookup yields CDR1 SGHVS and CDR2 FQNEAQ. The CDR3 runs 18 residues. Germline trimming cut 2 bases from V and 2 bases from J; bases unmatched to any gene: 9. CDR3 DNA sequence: TGTGCCAGCAGCTTATTTACTAGCGGGGTCCCTCCCTACAATGAGCAGTTCTTC. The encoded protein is CASSLFTSGVPPYNEQFF. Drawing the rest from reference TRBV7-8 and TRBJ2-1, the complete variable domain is GAGVSQSPRYKVAKRGQDVALRCDPISGHVSLFWYQQALGQGPEFLTYFQNEAQLDKSGLPSDRFFAERPEGSVSTLKIQRTQQEDSAVYLCASSLFTSGVPPYNEQFFGPGTRLTVL.

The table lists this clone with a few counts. The CDR3 spells CASSVAGFVSGNTIYF. In nucleotides, the CDR3 is TGTGCCAGCAGCGTAGCCGGGTTCGTCTCTGGAAACACCATATATTTT. V is TRBV9 and J is TRBJ1-3; no firm D call. Trimming left V 0 bases short and J 0 bases short, with 10 bases between. The CDR3 loop spans 16 amino acids. The germline gives CDR1 SGDLS, CDR2 YYNGEE.

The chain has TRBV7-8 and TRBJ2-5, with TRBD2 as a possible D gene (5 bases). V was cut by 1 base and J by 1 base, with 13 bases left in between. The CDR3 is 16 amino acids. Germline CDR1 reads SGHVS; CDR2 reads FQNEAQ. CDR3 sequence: CASSLEGPSPQETQYF. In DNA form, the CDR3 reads TGTGCCAGCAGCTTAGAGGGTCCTAGCCCCCAAGAGACCCAGTACTTC. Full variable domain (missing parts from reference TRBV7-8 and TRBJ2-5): GAGVSQSPRYKVAKRGQDVALRCDPISGHVSLFWYQQALGQGPEFLTYFQNEAQLDKSGLPSDRFFAERPEGSVSTLKIQRTQQEDSAVYLCASSLEGPSPQETQYFGPGTRLLVL.

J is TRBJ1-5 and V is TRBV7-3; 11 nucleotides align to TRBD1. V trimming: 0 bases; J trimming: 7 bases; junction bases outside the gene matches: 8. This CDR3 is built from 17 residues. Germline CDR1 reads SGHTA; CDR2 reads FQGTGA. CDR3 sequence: CASSLTGTDRGHQPQHF. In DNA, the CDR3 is TGTGCCAGCAGCTTAACGGGCACGGACAGGGGGCACCAGCCCCAGCATTTT.

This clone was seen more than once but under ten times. The CDR3 reads CASNAGGARDTQYF. Here the CDR3 DNA reads TGTGCCAGCAATGCGGGGGGGGCCAGGGATACGCAGTATTTT. The V gene is TRBV28, the J gene TRBJ2-3, with 9 bases aligning to TRBD2. Germline V gives CDR1 MDHEN, CDR2 SYDVKM. Trimming at V came to 7 bases and at J to 6 bases, leaving 8 bases not matched to a gene. This CDR3 spans 14 amino acids. The variable domain in full, completed from reference TRBV28 and TRBJ2-3, reads DVKVTQSSRYLVKRTGEKVFLECVQDMDHENMFWYRQDPGLGLRLIYFSYDVKMKEKGDIPEGYSVSREKKERFSLILESASTNQTSMYLCASNAGGARDTQYFGPGTRLTVL.

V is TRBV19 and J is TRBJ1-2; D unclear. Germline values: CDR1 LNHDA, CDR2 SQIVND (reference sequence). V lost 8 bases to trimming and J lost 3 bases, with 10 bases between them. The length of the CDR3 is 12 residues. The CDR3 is CASLKSDYGYTF. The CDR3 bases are TGTGCCAGTCTTAAATCCGACTATGGCTACACCTTC.

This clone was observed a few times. This CDR3 reads CASSSPLGRQGVTDTQYF. CDR3 DNA: TGTGCCAGCAGCTCTCCATTAGGGAGACAGGGCGTTACAGATACGCAGTATTTT. The chain uses TRBV9 and TRBJ2-3, with 7 nucleotides matching TRBD1. Germline V gives CDR1 SGDLS, CDR2 YYNGEE. The junction had 17 bases not matched to a gene; V was cut back by 4 bases and J by 3 bases. There are 18 residues in the CDR3.

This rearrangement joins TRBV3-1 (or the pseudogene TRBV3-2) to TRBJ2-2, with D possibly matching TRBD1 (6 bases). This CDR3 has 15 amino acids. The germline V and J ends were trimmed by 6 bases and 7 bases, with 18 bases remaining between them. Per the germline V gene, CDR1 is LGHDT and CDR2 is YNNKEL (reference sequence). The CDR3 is CASRIGQLRNGELFF. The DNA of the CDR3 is TGTGCCAGCAGGATAGGACAGCTTCGGAACGGGGAGCTGTTTTTT.

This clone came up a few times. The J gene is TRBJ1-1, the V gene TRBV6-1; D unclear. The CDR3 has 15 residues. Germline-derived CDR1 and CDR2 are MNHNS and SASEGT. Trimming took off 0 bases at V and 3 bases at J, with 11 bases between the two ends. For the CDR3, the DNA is TGTGCCAGCAGTGAAGCGTATGAGTCATACACTGAAGCTTTCTTT. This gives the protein CASSEAYESYTEAFF.

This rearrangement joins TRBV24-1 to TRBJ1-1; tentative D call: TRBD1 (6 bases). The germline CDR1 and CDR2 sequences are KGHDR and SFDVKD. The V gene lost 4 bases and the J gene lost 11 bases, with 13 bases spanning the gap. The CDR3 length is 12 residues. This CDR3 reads CATSDHRASAFF. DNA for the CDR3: TGTGCCACCAGTGACCACAGGGCGTCGGCTTTCTTT.

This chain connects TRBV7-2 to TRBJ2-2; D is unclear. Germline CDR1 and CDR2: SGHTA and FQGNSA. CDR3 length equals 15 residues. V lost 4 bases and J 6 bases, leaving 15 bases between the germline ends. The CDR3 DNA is TGTGCCAGCAGCTCGTCGAACGTGGGCGCCGGGGAGCTGTTTTTT. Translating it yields CASSSSNVGAGELFF. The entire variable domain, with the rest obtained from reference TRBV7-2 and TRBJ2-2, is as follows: GAGVSQSPSNKVTEKGKDVELRCDPISGHTALYWYRQSLGQGLEFLIYFQGNSAPDKSGLPSDRFSAERTGGSVSTLTIQRTQQEDSAVYLCASSSSNVGAGELFFGEGSRLTVL.

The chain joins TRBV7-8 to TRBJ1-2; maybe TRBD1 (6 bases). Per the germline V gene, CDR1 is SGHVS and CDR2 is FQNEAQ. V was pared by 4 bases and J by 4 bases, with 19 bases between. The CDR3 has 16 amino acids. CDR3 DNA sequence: TGTGCCAGCAGCTCTTACAGGCCAGGGGCGACCTATGGCTACACCTTC. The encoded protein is CASSSYRPGATYGYTF.

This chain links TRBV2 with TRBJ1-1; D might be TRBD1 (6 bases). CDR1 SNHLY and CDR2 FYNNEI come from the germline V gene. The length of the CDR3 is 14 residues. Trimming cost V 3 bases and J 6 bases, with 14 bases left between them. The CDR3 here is CASSDLQGGAEAFF. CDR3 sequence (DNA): TGTGCCAGCAGTGATCTACAGGGTGGGGCTGAAGCTTTCTTT.

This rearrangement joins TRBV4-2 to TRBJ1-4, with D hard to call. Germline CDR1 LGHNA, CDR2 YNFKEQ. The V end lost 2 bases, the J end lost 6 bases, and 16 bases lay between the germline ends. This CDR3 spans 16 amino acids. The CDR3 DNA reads TGTGCCAGCAGCCAAAGAGGGAGCGTAAAGGATGAAAAACTGTTTTTT. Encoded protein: CASSQRGSVKDEKLFF.

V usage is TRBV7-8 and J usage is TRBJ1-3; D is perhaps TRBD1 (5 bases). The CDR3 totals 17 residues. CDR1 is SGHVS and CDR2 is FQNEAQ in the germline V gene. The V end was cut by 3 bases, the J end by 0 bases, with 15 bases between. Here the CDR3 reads CASSFRTGGGSGNTIYF. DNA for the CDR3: TGTGCCAGCAGCTTCCGTACGGGGGGTGGCTCTGGAAACACCATATATTTT.

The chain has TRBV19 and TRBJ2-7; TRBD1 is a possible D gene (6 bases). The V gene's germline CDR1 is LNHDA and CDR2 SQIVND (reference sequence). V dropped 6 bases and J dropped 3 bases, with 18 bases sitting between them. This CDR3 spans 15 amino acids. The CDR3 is CASRPNLYRDYEQYV. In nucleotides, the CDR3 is TGTGCCAGTAGACCAAACCTGTACAGGGACTACGAGCAGTACGTC.

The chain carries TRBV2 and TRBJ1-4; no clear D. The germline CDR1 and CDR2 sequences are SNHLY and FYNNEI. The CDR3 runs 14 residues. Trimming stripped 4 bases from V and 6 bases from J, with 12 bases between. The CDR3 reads CASSVRRTYEKLFF. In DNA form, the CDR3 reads TGTGCCAGCAGTGTGAGGAGGACGTATGAAAAACTGTTTTTT. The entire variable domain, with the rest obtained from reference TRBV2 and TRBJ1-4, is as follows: EPEVTQTPSHQVTQMGQEVILRCVPISNHLYFYWYRQILGQKVEFLVSFYNNEISEKSEIFDDQFSVERPDGSNFTLKIRSTKLEDSAMYFCASSVRRTYEKLFFGSGTQLSVL.

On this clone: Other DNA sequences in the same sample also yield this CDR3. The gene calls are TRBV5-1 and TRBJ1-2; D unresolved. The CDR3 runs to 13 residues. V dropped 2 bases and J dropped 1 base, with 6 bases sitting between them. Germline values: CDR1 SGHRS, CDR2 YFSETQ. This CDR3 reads CASSLEHNYGYTF. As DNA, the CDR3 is TGCGCCAGCAGCTTAGAACATAACTATGGCTACACCTTC.

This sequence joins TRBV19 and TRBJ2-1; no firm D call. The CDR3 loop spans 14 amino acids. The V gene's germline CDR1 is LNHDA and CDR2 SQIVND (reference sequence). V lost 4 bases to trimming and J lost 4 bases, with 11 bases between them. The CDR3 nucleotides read TGTGCCAGTAGTAGCCGACGGGTATACAATGAGCAGTTCTTC. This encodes CASSSRRVYNEQFF.

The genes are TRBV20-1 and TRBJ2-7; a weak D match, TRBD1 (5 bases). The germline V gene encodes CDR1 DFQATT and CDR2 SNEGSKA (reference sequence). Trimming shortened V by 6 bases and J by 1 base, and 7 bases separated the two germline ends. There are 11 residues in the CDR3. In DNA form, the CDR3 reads TGCAGTGCAGGGGCTTCCTACGAGCAGTACGTC. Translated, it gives CSAGASYEQYV.

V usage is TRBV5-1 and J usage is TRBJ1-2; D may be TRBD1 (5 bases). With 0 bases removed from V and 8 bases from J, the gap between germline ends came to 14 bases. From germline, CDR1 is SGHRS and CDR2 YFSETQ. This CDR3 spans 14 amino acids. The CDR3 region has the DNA TGCGCCAGCAGCTTGGCCGGACACTTCAGAGGCTACACCTTC. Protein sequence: CASSLAGHFRGYTF.

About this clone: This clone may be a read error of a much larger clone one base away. The CDR3 loop is CASSPGLSYNEQFF. CDR3 DNA: TGTGCCAGCAGCCCGGGACTCTCCTACAATGAGCAGTTCTTC. The chain couples TRBV9 to TRBJ2-1, with a possible D match to TRBD2 (6 bases). Germline values: CDR1 SGDLS, CDR2 YYNGEE. V lost 4 bases to trimming and J lost 0 bases, with 8 bases between them. This CDR3 is built from 14 residues. Looking up the rest from reference TRBV9 and TRBJ2-1 gives the full variable domain: DSGVTQTPKHLITATGQRVTLRCSPRSGDLSVYWYQQSLDQGLQFLIQYYNGEERAKGNILERFSAQQFPDLHSELNLSSLELGDSALYFCASSPGLSYNEQFFGPGTRLTVL.

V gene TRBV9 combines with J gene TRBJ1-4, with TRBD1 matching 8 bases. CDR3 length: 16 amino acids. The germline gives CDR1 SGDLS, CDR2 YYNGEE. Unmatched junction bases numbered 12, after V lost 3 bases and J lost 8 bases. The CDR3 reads CASSARAGAGGEKLFF. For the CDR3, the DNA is TGTGCCAGCAGCGCTCGGGCCGGTGCAGGGGGCGAAAAACTGTTTTTT.

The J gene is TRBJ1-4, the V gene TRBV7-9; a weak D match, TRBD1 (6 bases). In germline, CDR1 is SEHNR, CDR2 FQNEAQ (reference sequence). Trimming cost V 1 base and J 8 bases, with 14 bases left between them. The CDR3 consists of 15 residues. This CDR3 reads CASSLGQAGVEKLFF. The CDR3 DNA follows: TGTGCCAGCAGCTTAGGACAGGCGGGCGTAGAAAAACTGTTTTTT.

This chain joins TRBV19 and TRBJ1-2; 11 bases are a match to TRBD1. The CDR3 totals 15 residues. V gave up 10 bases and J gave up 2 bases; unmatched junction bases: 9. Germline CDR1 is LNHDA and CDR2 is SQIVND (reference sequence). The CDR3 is CATKDRGRPNYGYTF. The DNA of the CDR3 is TGTGCCACCAAGGACAGGGGGCGGCCGAACTATGGCTACACCTTC.

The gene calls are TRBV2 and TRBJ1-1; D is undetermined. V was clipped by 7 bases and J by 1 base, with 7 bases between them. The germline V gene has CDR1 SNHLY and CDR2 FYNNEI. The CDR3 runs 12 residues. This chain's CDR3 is CASMVRNTEAFF. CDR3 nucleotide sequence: TGTGCCAGCATGGTTAGGAACACTGAAGCTTTCTTT.